The 22 T cell receptor beta chains below were found in one sample sequenced in a study of patients and donors after allogeneic stem cell transplantation. TCRdb ran MiXCR on the RT-PCR reads and lists one entry per CDR3 protein. The sample shows roughly 230,000 distinct CDR3 sequences, less than 15% of them seen only once. Sequenced material: blood, either unsorted or a sorted T cell fraction (not recorded which). These receptor sequences come from a human donor who was either an allogeneic HSCT recipient or a stem cell or donor lymphocyte infusion donor (not recorded which). It is not recorded whose cells these are; they may come from a transplant donor.

This clonotype was counted at least ten times. The chain links TRBV14 to TRBJ2-1, with unresolved D. Trimming shortened V by 5 bases and J by 9 bases, and 11 bases separated the two germline ends. The germline CDR1 and CDR2 sequences are SGHDN and FVKESK. This CDR3 region has 12 residues. In nucleotides, the CDR3 is TGTGCCAGCAGCTTTCCCGGCGGTGAGCAGTTCTTC. Protein sequence: CASSFPGGEQFF.

CDR3 sequence: CASSPNRVPDTQYF. CDR3 coding DNA: TGTGCCAGCAGCCCCAACAGGGTCCCAGATACGCAGTATTTT. The rearrangement uses TRBV11-2 and TRBJ2-3; a possible D gene is TRBD1 (6 bases). Trimming pared 5 bases from V and 4 bases from J, leaving 13 bases between. The CDR3 covers 14 residues. CDR1 SGHAT and CDR2 FQNNGV come from the germline V gene.

V usage is TRBV18 and J usage is TRBJ2-7; TRBD1 matches at 9 bases. CDR3 length: 17 amino acids. Germline loops: CDR1 KGHSH, CDR2 LQKENI. The V gene end was trimmed by 4 bases and the J gene end by 0 bases; junction bases not matched to a gene: 10. CDR3 sequence: CASSLGWDREISYEQYF. The CDR3 DNA reads TGTGCCAGCTCACTCGGCTGGGACAGGGAGATCTCCTACGAGCAGTACTTC.

This clonotype was counted many times. V and J are TRBV24-1 and TRBJ2-1, with 7 bases identical to TRBD2. This CDR3 has 15 amino acids. In germline, CDR1 is KGHDR, CDR2 SFDVKD. V dropped 3 bases and J dropped 9; count of bases not matched to a gene: 10. The CDR3 DNA reads as TGTGCCACCAGTGATATTGGGCGGGAGCCACGTGAGCAGTTCTTC. It yields the protein CATSDIGREPREQFF.

This clonotype was detected many times. This chain uses TRBV7-3 with TRBJ2-7; D is unclear. The CDR3 consists of 14 residues. The V end was cut by 2 bases, the J end by 2 bases, with 10 bases between. Germline V lookup: CDR1 SGHTA, CDR2 FQGTGA. CDR3 nucleotides: TGTGCCAGCAGCTTAGCCCACCCCCCCTACGAGCAGTACTTC. Translating gives CASSLAHPPYEQYF.

This clonotype appeared many times. The chain recombines TRBV12-3 or TRBV12-4 with TRBJ1-2; 12 bases map to TRBD1. The V gene end was trimmed by 9 bases and the J gene end by 7 bases; junction bases not matched to a gene: 9. This CDR3 region has 14 residues. CDR3 loop: CASTPGQGAGGYTF. DNA of the CDR3: TGTGCCAGTACCCCGGGACAGGGGGCAGGTGGCTACACCTTC.

The chain links TRBV20-1 to TRBJ1-2, with 7 bases lining up with TRBD1. Germline V lookup: CDR1 DFQATT, CDR2 SNEGSKA (reference sequence). The CDR3 spans 13 residues. Losses at the gene ends were 5 bases for V and 8 bases for J; bases not matched to a gene: 11. The CDR3 loop reads CSARPQGKNGYTF. The CDR3 coding sequence is TGCAGTGCTCGTCCACAGGGGAAGAACGGCTACACCTTC.

J is TRBJ2-1 and V is TRBV10-3; D gene uncertain. Germline-derived CDR1 and CDR2 are ENHRY and SYGVKD. V lost 0 bases to trimming and J lost 7 bases, with 13 bases between them. The CDR3 spans 15 residues. The CDR3 region has the DNA TGTGCCATCAGTGAGTCTGGGCTAGATCGGAATGAGCAGTTCTTC. It is translated as CAISESGLDRNEQFF.

This rearrangement joins TRBV2 to TRBJ2-4, with 7 bases lining up with TRBD1. V dropped 8 bases and J dropped 0; count of bases not matched to a gene: 4. There are 14 residues in the CDR3. CDR1 and CDR2 (germline): SNHLY, FYNNEI. CDR3 in DNA: TGTGCCAGCCGGGACAGCATAGCCAAAAACATTCAGTACTTC. Its protein product is CASRDSIAKNIQYF. Variable domain in full (rest from reference TRBV2 and TRBJ2-4): EPEVTQTPSHQVTQMGQEVILRCVPISNHLYFYWYRQILGQKVEFLVSFYNNEISEKSEIFDDQFSVERPDGSNFTLKIRSTKLEDSAMYFCASRDSIAKNIQYFGAGTRLSVL.

The rearrangement uses TRBV10-3 and TRBJ2-3; TRBD1 agrees at 10 bases. This CDR3 contains 15 residues. V lost 6 bases and J lost 3; bases outside the gene matches: 6. The germline V gene encodes CDR1 ENHRY and CDR2 SYGVKD. CDR3 nucleotide sequence: TGTGCCATCAGCGCCGCGGGACAGGGGACAGATACGCAGTATTTT. Translation gives CAISAAGQGTDTQYF.

This clonotype was seen only a few times. This chain links TRBV3-1 with TRBJ2-1; 9 nucleotides align to TRBD1. Germline CDR1 and CDR2: LGHDT and YNNKEL (reference sequence). The CDR3 is 14 residues long. Losses at the gene ends were 7 bases for V and 7 bases for J; bases not matched to a gene: 8. The CDR3 nucleotides read TGTGCCAGCACTCGACAGGGGGGAAATAATGAGCAGTTCTTC. Its translation is CASTRQGGNNEQFF.

The chain carries TRBV6-5 and TRBJ2-3; 8 bases align to TRBD1. This CDR3 is built from 16 residues. Trimming took 0 bases from V and 4 from J; bases not matched to a gene: 6. The germline gives CDR1 MNHEY, CDR2 SVGAGI. The chain's CDR3 is CASSYSISQGADTQYF. CDR3 DNA: TGTGCCAGCAGTTACTCGATTTCACAGGGGGCAGATACGCAGTATTTT.

The chain is built from TRBV12-3 or TRBV12-4 and TRBJ2-2; 12 bases match TRBD2. The CDR3 has 14 amino acids. V shed 3 bases and J 13 bases; nucleotides not matched to a gene: 6. CDR3 protein: CASSFLLAGGGLFF. CDR3 coding DNA: TGTGCCAGCAGTTTTTTACTAGCGGGAGGTGGGCTGTTTTTT.

This clonotype was observed once. This chain joins TRBV5-4 and TRBJ1-1; maybe TRBD1 (6 bases). Germline V CDR1 and CDR2: SGHNT, YYREEE (reference sequence). The CDR3 consists of 16 residues. V lost 4 bases and J lost 1, with 17 bases in between. In nucleotides, the CDR3 is TGTGCCAGCAGCCCCGTCGGGGGGGCTGGGAACACTGAAGCTTTCTTT. Its protein product is CASSPVGGAGNTEAFF.

This clonotype has just a few counts. The V and J genes are TRBV12-3 or TRBV12-4 and TRBJ1-2, with TRBD1 matching 8 bases. This CDR3 has 15 amino acids. The V and J ends lost 1 base and 6 bases, in that order; junction bases with no gene match: 7. CDR3: CASSLGGQVGHGYTF. The DNA of the CDR3 is TGTGCCAGCAGTTTAGGGGGACAGGTTGGCCATGGCTACACCTTC.

The rearrangement links TRBV5-1 to TRBJ2-3, with D tentatively TRBD2 (6 bases). V lost 4 bases and J lost 2, with 17 bases in between. CDR1 and CDR2 from the germline V gene are SGHRS and YFSETQ. CDR3 length: 16 residues. CDR3 bases: TGCGCCAGCAGCGGCGGGACGGAAACACCCACAGATACGCAGTATTTT. Protein sequence: CASSGGTETPTDTQYF.

This clonotype has just a few counts. The CDR3 loop is CASSLAPDIRDNSPLHF. For the CDR3, the DNA is TGTGCCAGCAGCTTAGCCCCCGACATAAGGGATAATTCACCCCTCCACTTT. This rearrangement joins TRBV7-2 to TRBJ1-6; D is undetermined. The germline CDR1 and CDR2 sequences are SGHTA and FQGNSA. This CDR3 is built from 17 residues. Trimming left V 0 bases short and J 5 bases short, with 14 bases between.

This sequence joins TRBV20-1 and TRBJ2-3; D not certain. Germline assignment: CDR1 DFQATT and CDR2 SNEGSKA (reference sequence). V lost 6 bases and J 5 bases, leaving 9 bases between the germline ends. The CDR3 length is 11 residues. The CDR3, as DNA: TGCAGTGCATGGGCGCAAGATACGCAGTATTTT. It is translated as CSAWAQDTQYF.

The table lists this clonotype with many counts. The rearrangement joins TRBV6-2 or TRBV6-3 to TRBJ2-7; no reliable D call. Germline loops: CDR1 MNHEY, CDR2 SVGEGT. V dropped 7 bases and J dropped 0 bases, with 10 bases sitting between them. CDR3 length: 13 amino acids. The CDR3 here is CASNIGVSYEQYF. The DNA of the CDR3 is TGTGCCAGCAATATTGGGGTCTCCTACGAGCAGTACTTC.

This chain connects TRBV20-1 to TRBJ2-5, with a weak D call TRBD1 (7 bases). V lost 6 bases, J lost 7 bases, and 18 bases lay in between. The CDR3 length is 13 residues. The V gene's germline CDR1 is DFQATT and CDR2 SNEGSKA (reference sequence). CDR3 sequence reads: CSAGRGEDGTQYF. The CDR3, as DNA: TGCAGTGCCGGCAGGGGGGAAGATGGGACCCAGTACTTC.

The chain has TRBV5-6 and TRBJ1-6; D remains ambiguous. The CDR3 length is 14 residues. Germline values: CDR1 SGHDT, CDR2 YYEEEE. V lost 3 bases and J 10 bases, leaving 14 bases between the germline ends. The chain's CDR3 is CASSSDSSGSPLHF. The CDR3 bases are TGTGCCAGCAGCTCGGATTCTTCGGGATCACCCCTCCACTTT.

The chain recombines TRBV7-2 with TRBJ2-1, with no clear D. This CDR3 region has 13 residues. Germline-derived CDR1 and CDR2 are SGHTA and FQGNSA. Trimming took 7 bases from V and 5 from J, leaving 12 bases between them. CDR3 DNA: TGTGCCAGCATTTCCCGACGAAACAATGAGCAGTTCTTC. It translates to CASISRRNNEQFF.